These 7 T cell receptor beta chains share one sample of origin, sequenced in a study of chemoradiotherapy in HPV16-positive cancers. Here immunoSEQ multiplex PCR was the method, and the copy in TCRdb shows in-frame clones only, minus some. The sample lists tens of thousands of clones; roughly 90% were seen once. The source was blood, collected from a patient who underwent chemoradiotherapy. The receptors here all came from a human donor with HPV-associated anogenital cancer.

The CDR3 is CASSNGGTLYNEQFF. CDR3 bases: TGTGCCAGTAGCAACGGCGGGACCCTATACAATGAGCAGTTCTTC. J is TRBJ2-1 and V is TRBV19; D is possibly TRBD2 (6 bases). CDR3 length: 15 residues. V lost 6 bases to trimming and J lost 4 bases, with 16 bases between them. The germline V gene has CDR1 LNHDA and CDR2 SQIVND (reference sequence).

The chain links TRBV6-4 to TRBJ2-2; D is possibly TRBD2 (6 bases). Germline V gene sequence: CDR1 MRHNA, CDR2 SNTAGT. The germline V and J ends were trimmed by 3 bases and 6 bases, with 11 bases remaining between them. CDR3 length: 14 residues. The CDR3 nucleotides are TGTGCCAGCAGTGAAGGGACTTTTGCCGGGGAGCTGTTTTTT. Encoded protein: CASSEGTFAGELFF.

The chain couples TRBV5-8 to TRBJ1-2, with D unresolved. CDR3 size: 14 residues. Germline loops: CDR1 SGHTS, CDR2 YDEGEE. The ends were cut back, 0 bases at V and 1 base at J, with 7 bases in the middle. The CDR3 bases are TGTGCCAGCAGCTTGGCTCCCAGTAACTATGGCTACACCTTC. Protein sequence: CASSLAPSNYGYTF.

CDR3 coding DNA: TGTGCCAGCAGCCCCGGCGGAGGCTACACCTTC. It translates to CASSPGGGYTF. The rearrangement joins TRBV11-2 to TRBJ1-2; D call uncertain. Trimming removed 5 bases at V and 8 bases at J, with 9 bases between. The CDR3 is 11 residues long. Germline assignment: CDR1 SGHAT and CDR2 FQNNGV.

The chain recombines TRBV18 with TRBJ2-2; D may be TRBD2 (5 bases). V lost 6 bases to trimming and J lost 2 bases, with 10 bases between them. The CDR3 consists of 14 residues. Germline loops: CDR1 KGHSH, CDR2 LQKENI. CDR3 sequence reads: CASSRATNTGELFF. CDR3 DNA sequence: TGTGCCAGCTCGCGGGCTACCAACACCGGGGAGCTGTTTTTT.

The chain carries TRBV19 and TRBJ1-5; 8 nucleotides line up with TRBD1. J was trimmed by 7 bases and V by 6 bases; bases with no gene match: 5. Germline loops: CDR1 LNHDA, CDR2 SQIVND (reference sequence). This CDR3 is built from 13 residues. The DNA for the CDR3 is TGTGCCAGTAGAGGACAGGGTAGCCAGCCCCAGCATTTT. This sequence encodes CASRGQGSQPQHF.

This chain links TRBV5-1 with TRBJ1-4, with D possibly matching TRBD1 (6 bases). Trimming removed 0 bases from V and 4 bases from J, with 10 bases in between. The CDR3 covers 15 residues. Germline V CDR1 and CDR2: SGHRS, YFSETQ. CDR3 sequence: CASSLVGGLNEKLFF. DNA for the CDR3: TGCGCCAGCAGCTTGGTCGGGGGGCTTAATGAAAAACTGTTTTTT.